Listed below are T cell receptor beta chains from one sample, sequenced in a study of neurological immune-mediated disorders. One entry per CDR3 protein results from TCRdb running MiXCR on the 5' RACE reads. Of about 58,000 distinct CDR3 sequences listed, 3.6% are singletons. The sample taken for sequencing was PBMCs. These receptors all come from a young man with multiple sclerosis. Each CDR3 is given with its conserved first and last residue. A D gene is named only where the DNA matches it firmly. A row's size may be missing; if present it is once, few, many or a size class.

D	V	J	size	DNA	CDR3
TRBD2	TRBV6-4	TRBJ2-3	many	TGTGCCAGCAAACGGACTAGCGGGGTCACAGATACGCAGTATTTT	CASKRTSGVTDTQYF
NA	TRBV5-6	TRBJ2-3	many	TGTGCCAGCAGCTTCAGGGGAGGAAGGGCAGATACGCAGTATTTT	CASSFRGGRADTQYF
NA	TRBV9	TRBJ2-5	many	TGTGCCAGCAGCCCTAACTCGTACCAAGAGACCCAGTACTTC	CASSPNSYQETQYF
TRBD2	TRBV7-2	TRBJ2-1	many	TGTGCCAGCAGCTTAGTCGCTAGCGGGAGCTCACAGTTCTTC	CASSLVASGSSQFF
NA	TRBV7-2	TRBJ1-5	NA	TGTGCCAGCACCCGGGGCAATCAGCCCCAGCATTTT	CASTRGNQPQHF
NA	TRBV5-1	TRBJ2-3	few	TGCGCCAGCAGCTTGTCTAGGGGAGAAGATACGCAGTATTTT	CASSLSRGEDTQYF
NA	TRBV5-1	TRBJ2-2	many	TGCGCCAGCAAGACAACAGGCCAAAACACCGGGGAGCTGTTTTTT	CASKTTGQNTGELFF
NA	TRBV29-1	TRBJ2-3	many	TGCAGCGTCGTTGACAGGAAGGGATTCGCAGATACGCAGTATTTT	CSVVDRKGFADTQYF
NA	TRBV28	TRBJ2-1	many	TGTGCCAGCAGCCCTCCCTTCGGACTCTACAATGAGCAGTTCTTC	CASSPPFGLYNEQFF
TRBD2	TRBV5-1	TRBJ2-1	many	TGCGCCAGCAGCTCCTTAGCGGGAGTTGTCTACAATGAGCAGTTCTTC	CASSSLAGVVYNEQFF